The source of this TCR beta chain is a study of blood T cell repertoires in COVID-19. Clones were sequenced by immunoSEQ multiplex PCR, and TCRdb holds only the in-frame ones, with some missing. The table has about 42,000 clones, approximately 89% seen once. This CDR3 region has 17 residues. Germline-derived CDR1 and CDR2 are SEHNR and FQNEAQ (reference sequence). The V segment lost 3 bases and the J segment 4 bases; nucleotides outside the gene matches: 11. This clone was seen a handful of times. The source of this sequence is a human donor in a cohort sampled during active COVID-19. The V and J genes are TRBV7-9 and TRBJ2-3; 9 bases agree with TRBD1. The material sequenced was peripheral blood. The DNA for the CDR3 is TGTGCCAGCAGCTTCAACAGGGGGCATGTCAGCGCAGATACGCAGTATTTT. It codes for CASSFNRGHVSADTQYF. Looking up the rest from reference TRBV7-9 and TRBJ2-3 gives the full variable domain: DTGVSQNPRHKITKRGQNVTFRCDPISEHNRLYWYRQTLGQGPEFLTYFQNEAQLEKSRLLSDRFSAERPKGSFSTLEIQRTEQGDSAMYLCASSFNRGHVSADTQYFGPGTRLTVL.